This T cell receptor beta chain is drawn from a study of blood T cell repertoires in COVID-19. Study-wide context: Whether acute or convalescent, the COVID-19 samples came from the United States, Italy and Spain. T cells, B-cell-depleted T cells, or PBMCs provided the cDNA or gDNA that served as material.

CDR1 is SGHRS and CDR2 is YFSETQ in the germline V gene. Between the trimmed V and J ends, which lost 4 bases and 6 bases, there was a span of 22 bases. The CDR3 totals 16 residues. As originally analysed: Estimation of nucleated cell counts relied on the amplification of reference gene primers. Using immunoSEQ multiplex PCR, the repertoire was profiled, and TCRdb retains in-frame clones only, with some absent. V and J calls and clone size are copied from that table; D and trimming were computed from the DNA. This sample has hundreds of thousands of clones, with about 87% found just once. The receptor's source is a woman aged 18-35 years with acute or convalescent COVID-19. Sequenced material: peripheral blood. The chain recombines TRBV5-1 with TRBJ1-1, with a weak D call TRBD1 (6 bases). CDR3 residues: CASSKDSARFKAEAFF. Written as DNA, the CDR3 is TGCGCCAGCAGCAAGGACAGCGCCCGCTTCAAGGCTGAAGCTTTCTTT.